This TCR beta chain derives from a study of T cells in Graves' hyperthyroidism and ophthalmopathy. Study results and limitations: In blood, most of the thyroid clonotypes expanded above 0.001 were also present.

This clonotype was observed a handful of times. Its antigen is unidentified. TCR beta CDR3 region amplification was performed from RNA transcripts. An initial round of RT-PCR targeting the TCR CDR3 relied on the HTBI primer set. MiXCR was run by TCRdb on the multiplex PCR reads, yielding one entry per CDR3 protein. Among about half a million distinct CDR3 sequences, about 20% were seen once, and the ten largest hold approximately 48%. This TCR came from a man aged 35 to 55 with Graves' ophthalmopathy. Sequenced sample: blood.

CDR3 nucleotides: TGTGCCACCAGTGATTCGACAGAGGCCAGGGGTGGCAATCAGCCCCAGCATTTT. This encodes CATSDSTEARGGNQPQHF. The chain uses TRBV24-1 and TRBJ1-5, with a possible D match to TRBD1 (6 bases). The V gene's germline CDR1 is KGHDR and CDR2 SFDVKD. Trimming stripped 2 bases from V and 2 bases from J, with 18 bases between. The CDR3 extends over 18 amino acids.